The sequence of this T cell receptor (beta chain) was determined in a study of blood T cell repertoires in COVID-19. Germline CDR1 is LNHNV and CDR2 is YYDKDF (reference sequence). CDR3 length equals 17 residues. The V gene end was trimmed by 6 bases and the J gene end by 0 bases; junction bases not matched to a gene: 10. TCRdb keeps only in-frame clones here, not all; method: immunoSEQ multiplex PCR. In the table there are 150,000 to 200,000 clones, about 82% of which are singletons. The TCR sequence derives from a woman aged 25 to 39 with acute or convalescent COVID-19. Sequencing was carried out using peripheral blood. The chain uses TRBV15 and TRBJ2-2; the match to TRBD2 covers 7 bases. The CDR3: CATSGWESGANTGELFF. DNA of the CDR3: TGTGCCACCAGTGGGTGGGAGAGCGGGGCGAACACCGGGGAGCTGTTTTTT.